Listed below are T cell receptor beta chains from one sample, sequenced in a study of blood T cells in healthy people across ages. MiXCR, run by TCRdb on the 5' RACE reads, gives a single entry per CDR3 protein. The repertoire consists of roughly 800,000 distinct CDR3 sequences, with about 62% occurring once and the leading ten covering 22%. The sequenced sample consisted of blood. These receptors came from a man aged 25 to 40 in good health. Each CDR3 is given with its conserved first and last residue. A D gene is named only where the DNA matches it firmly. Some rows mark clone size as missing; the rest say once, few, many or name a class of expanded clone.

TRBJ2-7	TRBD2	once	TRBV6-1	TGTGCCAGCAGACCCATGGGCGGGGGGGGCCCCAATGAGCAGTACTTC	CASRPMGGGGPNEQYF
TRBJ2-1	TRBD2	NA	TRBV24-1	TGTGCCACCAGTGATCCCCGGGAGCAATGGGGCGGGAGCTCCTACAATGAGCAGTTCTTC	CATSDPREQWGGSSYNEQFF
TRBJ1-2	NA	NA	TRBV19	TGTGCCACCTCCCGGGCCCAAGCTAACTATGGCTACACCTTC	CATSRAQANYGYTF
TRBJ2-1	TRBD2	NA	TRBV2	TGTGCCAGCAGTGAAATGGGGGGACTAGCGGGAGGAGAGTTCTTC	CASSEMGGLAGGEFF
TRBJ2-7	NA	few	TRBV6-2/TRBV6-3	TGTGCCAGCCGCTATGGCTACGAGCAGTACTTC	CASRYGYEQYF
TRBJ1-1	TRBD1	few	TRBV4-3	TGCGCCAGCAGCCGCGGAGAGGGGGCGAGTACTGAAGCTTTCTTT	CASSRGEGASTEAFF
TRBJ2-7	NA	NA	TRBV11-2	TGTGCCAGCATGTTGGATGGAAACCTTTACGAGCAGTACTTC	CASMLDGNLYEQYF
TRBJ2-7	NA	once	TRBV11-2	TGTGCCAGCAGCTCCGGACCAGATCCGGAGCAGTACTTC	CASSSGPDPEQYF
TRBJ2-4	NA	NA	TRBV20-1	TGCAGTGCTAGAGATATGGCGGGAATGGGCATTCAGTACTTC	CSARDMAGMGIQYF
TRBJ2-7	TRBD2	NA	TRBV20-1	TGCAGTGCTATTCAGCGGGGCCTCTCCTACGAGCAGTACTTC	CSAIQRGLSYEQYF
TRBJ1-2	TRBD1	NA	TRBV3-1	TGTGCCAGCCGGGACGCAGGGGGTATCTATGGCTACACCTTC	CASRDAGGIYGYTF
TRBJ2-5	NA	NA	TRBV20-1	TGCAGTGCGACTCACGAGACCCAGTACTTC	CSATHETQYF
TRBJ2-5	NA	NA	TRBV21-1	TGTGCCAGCAGCATCTCCTCCGGGACTAGCGATCAAGAGACCCAGTACTTC	CASSISSGTSDQETQYF
TRBJ2-5	TRBD2	few	TRBV7-2	TGTGCCAGCAGCTTAGCGGCCCGGGGCGGGAGAGAGACCCAGTACTTC	CASSLAARGGRETQYF
TRBJ1-1	TRBD1	NA	TRBV12-3/TRBV12-4	TGTGCCAGCAGTCGGGACAGGGGGGCCACTGAAGCTTTCTTT	CASSRDRGATEAFF
TRBJ1-2	NA	NA	TRBV20-1	TGCAGTGCTAGATACAGCGGCTATGGCTACACCTTC	CSARYSGYGYTF
TRBJ1-1	TRBD1	NA	TRBV12-3/TRBV12-4	TGTGCCGGCAGCGAAGGGGGCGGAGGGACTGAAGCTTTCTTT	CAGSEGGGGTEAFF
TRBJ2-5	TRBD2	NA	TRBV28	TGTGCCAGCAGTTTTAGCGGGAGGGGTCAAGAGACCCAGTACTTC	CASSFSGRGQETQYF
TRBJ2-3	NA	few	TRBV7-2	TGTGCCAGCAGCTTAAGTCTAGGGCTAACAGATACGCAGTATTTT	CASSLSLGLTDTQYF
TRBJ2-1	TRBD1	NA	TRBV11-1	TGTGCCAGCAGCGGTAGGACAGGGGAAGGTGAGCAGTTCTTC	CASSGRTGEGEQFF
TRBJ2-7	NA	once	TRBV12-3/TRBV12-4	TGTGCCAGCAGCCCGGGCGGGCCTAGCTCCTACGAGCAGTACTTC	CASSPGGPSSYEQYF
TRBJ1-5	NA	NA	TRBV29-1	TGCAGCGTTGTAGAGCAGTCTAATCAGCCCCAGCATTTT	CSVVEQSNQPQHF
TRBJ2-5	TRBD1	NA	TRBV7-2	TGTGCCAGCACCCGGACAGGGGGGGAGACCCAGTACTTC	CASTRTGGETQYF
TRBJ2-5	NA	NA	TRBV25-1	TGTGCCAGCAGTGATCGGCGAGGGGGAACCCAGTACTTC	CASSDRRGGTQYF
TRBJ2-7	NA	NA	TRBV6-5	TGTGCCAGTAGTTACGCAGGAAGCAATAACTACGAGCAGTACTTC	CASSYAGSNNYEQYF
TRBJ1-1	NA	NA	TRBV12-3/TRBV12-4	TGTGCCAGCAGTTTGGAGGGTACCAACACTGAAGCTTTCTTT	CASSLEGTNTEAFF
TRBJ2-1	NA	few	TRBV9	TGTGCCAGCAGCCCGGAGACGAACTGGAACTCCTACAATGAGCAGTTCTTC	CASSPETNWNSYNEQFF
TRBJ2-1	NA	NA	TRBV6-1	TGTGCCAGCCTCGCCACGGCTTTAGTGCTTAGCTTCAATGAGCAGTTCTTC	CASLATALVLSFNEQFF
TRBJ2-3	NA	NA	TRBV9	TGTGCCAGCAGCGTTGAAGGGCGTACTAGCACAGATACGCAGTATTTT	CASSVEGRTSTDTQYF
TRBJ2-7	NA	few	TRBV2	TGTGCCAGCACTGGGGATACTAACTACGAGCAGTACTTC	CASTGDTNYEQYF
TRBJ2-5	NA	few	TRBV7-2	TGTGCCAGCAGCTTTATTCGGGGAATGTACCAAGAGACCCAGTACTTC	CASSFIRGMYQETQYF
TRBJ1-2	NA	NA	TRBV28	TGTGCCAGCACCCCGGGCTTTCCGGGGAGCTATGGCTACACCTTC	CASTPGFPGSYGYTF
TRBJ2-1	NA	NA	TRBV7-7	TGTGCCAGCAGCTGGCGGCGGGGCCCCTACAATGAGCAGTTCTTC	CASSWRRGPYNEQFF
TRBJ2-3	TRBD1	few	TRBV10-3	TGTGCCATCAGTGCTCCGGGACAGGGAACAGATACGCAGTATTTT	CAISAPGQGTDTQYF
TRBJ2-7	TRBD2	NA	TRBV29-1	TGCAGCGTTAGCTATGTAGCGGGAGAGTCCTACGAGCAGTACTTC	CSVSYVAGESYEQYF
TRBJ2-3	TRBD2	few	TRBV6-2/TRBV6-3	TGTGCCAGCAGTCCACCCCTAGCGGGAGTTACTGATACGCAGTATTTT	CASSPPLAGVTDTQYF
TRBJ2-1	NA	NA	TRBV20-1	TGCAGTGCTAACAGGGAGGTCAATGAGCAGTTCTTC	CSANREVNEQFF
TRBJ2-7	NA	many	TRBV7-3	TGTGCCAGCAGCTTAGGGTTTTCCTACGAGCAGTACTTC	CASSLGFSYEQYF
TRBJ1-2	NA	NA	TRBV5-1	TGCGCCAGCAGCTCCCGGTGGGGGAACTATGGCTACACCTTC	CASSSRWGNYGYTF
TRBJ2-5	NA	NA	TRBV14	TGTGCCAGCAGCCCCCGTTCCGGAAATCAAGAGACCCAGTACTTC	CASSPRSGNQETQYF
TRBJ2-7	TRBD1	NA	TRBV3-1	TGTGCCAGCAGCCAAGCAACAGGGGTTTTCCACGAGCAGTACTTC	CASSQATGVFHEQYF
TRBJ2-7	NA	NA	TRBV28	TGTGCCAGCAGTTTCCGAGGAGGGTTGTACGAGCAGTACTTC	CASSFRGGLYEQYF
TRBJ1-5	TRBD1	NA	TRBV20-1	TGCAGTGCTAGCCCTGATCCCGGGACAGGGGATCAGTCCCAGCATTTT	CSASPDPGTGDQSQHF
TRBJ2-7	TRBD2	many	TRBV12-3/TRBV12-4	TGTGCCAGCAGTTCCATATTAGCGGGCTCCTACAATGAGCAGTACTTC	CASSSILAGSYNEQYF
TRBJ2-7	NA	NA	TRBV4-1	TGCGCCAGCAGCCAAGAGGGACTGCCCGAGCAGTACTTC	CASSQEGLPEQYF
TRBJ2-7	NA	few	TRBV24-1	TGTGCCACCAGTGATTTGAACGAGCAGTACTTC	CATSDLNEQYF
TRBJ2-5	NA	NA	TRBV4-2	TGTACCAGCAGCCAAGATCTTGGCGCGGGGCGGCGAGAGACCCAGTACTTC	CTSSQDLGAGRRETQYF
TRBJ2-7	NA	NA	TRBV14	TGTGCCAGCAGCCTTCGGAGCGGTTCCTACGAGCAGTACTTC	CASSLRSGSYEQYF
TRBJ1-1	NA	NA	TRBV21-1	TGTGCCAGCAATGCTCCAGGCCAGGGCACTGAAGCTTTCTTT	CASNAPGQGTEAFF
TRBJ2-7	NA	few	TRBV6-5	TGTGCCAGCAGGACCTCCACAATCTACGAGCAGTACTTC	CASRTSTIYEQYF
TRBJ1-2	NA	NA	TRBV4-2	TGTGCCAGCAGCCCCAACCGGGACACCTATGGCTACACCTTC	CASSPNRDTYGYTF
TRBJ2-1	NA	NA	TRBV4-2	TGTGCCAGCAGCCAAGCGGTGGGCGGGATAAGCTCCTACAATGAGCAGTTCTTC	CASSQAVGGISSYNEQFF
TRBJ2-3	NA	NA	TRBV12-3/TRBV12-4	TGTGCCAGCAGTTCCTTGGCGGGGCCCCCAGATACGCAGTATTTT	CASSSLAGPPDTQYF
TRBJ1-5	NA	NA	TRBV7-9	TGTTCCAGCGGCGCGGGGGGTCAGCCCCAGCATTTT	CSSGAGGQPQHF
TRBJ1-5	NA	NA	TRBV6-1	TGTGCCAGCAGTGAAGAACGGATCAATCAGCCCCAGCATTTT	CASSEERINQPQHF
TRBJ2-5	TRBD2	few	TRBV9	TGTGCCAGCAGCGTGGCGGGAGCAGAAAAAGAGACCCAGTACTTC	CASSVAGAEKETQYF
TRBJ2-1	TRBD2	once	TRBV20-1	TGCAGTGCTGTAGATAGCGGGAACTACGATGAGCAGTTCTTC	CSAVDSGNYDEQFF
TRBJ1-5	NA	NA	TRBV7-9	TGTGCCAGCAGCCCCGGAGACAGGAGTGATTATAGCAATCAGCCCCAGCATTTT	CASSPGDRSDYSNQPQHF
TRBJ1-1	NA	NA	TRBV28	TGTGCCGCGGGACACCCTAACACTGAAGCTTTCTTT	CAAGHPNTEAFF